This T cell receptor (beta chain) came from a study of blood T cells in healthy people across ages. As to this clonotype: Its antigen remains unidentified.

A second PCR of 7 to 11 cycles used a sample-barcoded 5' primer and a J-beta primer mix. The template-switch adaptor was a 5' adaptor with 12 random nucleotides. It tagged each cDNA molecule. From the 5' RACE reads, TCRdb called clonotypes with MiXCR, one entry per CDR3 protein. In the table there are some 730,000 distinct CDR3 sequences, roughly 20% of which are singletons. Russia was home to the donors, healthy Caucasian individuals aged roughly 6 to 90. The germline CDR1 and CDR2 sequences are SGDLS and YYNGEE. This CDR3 comprises 15 residues. Study-wide points: It was found that TCR beta diversity correlated strongly with the percentage of naive T cells. Investigators viewed diversity estimates from one million T cells as underestimates, the study reported.

Sequencing input: blood. The gene calls are TRBV9 and TRBJ2-5, with D possibly called TRBD1 or TRBD2 (6 bases each). The DNA end is a closer match to TRBJ2-7, so the J assignment may be wrong. This sequence was found in a man aged 70-80 years in good health. The CDR3 coding sequence is TGTGCCAGCAGCGTAGGCGCAGGGGCGGGAAACGAGCAGTACTTC. Protein product: CASSVGAGAGNEQYF.